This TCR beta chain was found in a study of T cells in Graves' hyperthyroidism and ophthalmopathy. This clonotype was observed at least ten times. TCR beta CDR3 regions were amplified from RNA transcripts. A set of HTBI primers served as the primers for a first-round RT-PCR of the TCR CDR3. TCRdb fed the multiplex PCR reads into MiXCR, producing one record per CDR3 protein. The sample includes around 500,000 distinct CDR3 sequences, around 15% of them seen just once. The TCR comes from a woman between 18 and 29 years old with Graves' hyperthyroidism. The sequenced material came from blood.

The CDR3 loop reads CASSLTGGWNEQFF. DNA of the CDR3: TGTGCCAGCAGCTTAACCGGGGGGTGGAATGAGCAGTTCTTC. V gene TRBV7-3 combines with J gene TRBJ2-1, with 7 bases identical to TRBD2. J was trimmed by 7 bases and V by 0 bases; bases with no gene match: 3. Germline V gene lookup returns CDR1 SGHTA and CDR2 FQGTGA. This CDR3 contains 14 residues.